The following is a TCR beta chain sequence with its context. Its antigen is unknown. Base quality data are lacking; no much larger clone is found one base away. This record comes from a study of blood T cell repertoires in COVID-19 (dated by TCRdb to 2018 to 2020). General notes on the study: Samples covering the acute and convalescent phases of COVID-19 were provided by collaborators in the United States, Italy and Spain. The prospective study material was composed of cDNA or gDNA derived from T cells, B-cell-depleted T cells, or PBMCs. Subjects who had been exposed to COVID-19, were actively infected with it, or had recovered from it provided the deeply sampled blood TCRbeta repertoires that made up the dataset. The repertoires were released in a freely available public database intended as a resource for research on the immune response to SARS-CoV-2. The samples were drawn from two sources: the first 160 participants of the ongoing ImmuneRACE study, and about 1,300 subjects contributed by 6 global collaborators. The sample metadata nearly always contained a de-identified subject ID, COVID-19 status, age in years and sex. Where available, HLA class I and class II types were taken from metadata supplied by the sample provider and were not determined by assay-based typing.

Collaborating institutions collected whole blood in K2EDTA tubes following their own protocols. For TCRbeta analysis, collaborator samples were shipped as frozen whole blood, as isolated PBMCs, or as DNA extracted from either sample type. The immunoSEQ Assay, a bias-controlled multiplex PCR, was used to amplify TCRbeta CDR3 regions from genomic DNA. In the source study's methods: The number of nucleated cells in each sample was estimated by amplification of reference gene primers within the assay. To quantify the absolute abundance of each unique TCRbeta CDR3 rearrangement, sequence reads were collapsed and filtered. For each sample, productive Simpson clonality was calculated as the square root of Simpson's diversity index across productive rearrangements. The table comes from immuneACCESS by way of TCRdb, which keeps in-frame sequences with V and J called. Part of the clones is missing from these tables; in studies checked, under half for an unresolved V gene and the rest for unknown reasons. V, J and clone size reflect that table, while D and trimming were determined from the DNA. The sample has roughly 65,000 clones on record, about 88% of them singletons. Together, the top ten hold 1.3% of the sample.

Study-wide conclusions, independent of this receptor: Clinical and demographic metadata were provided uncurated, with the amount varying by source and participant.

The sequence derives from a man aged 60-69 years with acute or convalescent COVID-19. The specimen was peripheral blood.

The bases are TGTGCCAGCAGTGAAATGGAGACGCGGGGGGTACAATACTTC. Its protein reads: CASSEMETRGVQYF. The sequence joins TRBV2 to TRBJ2-4; 8 central nucleotides agree with TRBD2. The CDR3 has 14 amino acids, counting the end cysteine and phenylalanine. The entry retains the CDR3 DNA only, 42 bases that are in frame from base 1. From a lookup of the germline V gene, CDR1 and CDR2 are SNHLY and FYNNEI. The germline V and J ends show losses of 2 bases and 16 bases respectively, and no gene match explains 13 bases of the junction.